This record covers a single T cell receptor (beta chain). Its antigen is as yet unknown. Primers included in the PCR were 60 Vbeta and 13 Jbeta primers. Libraries were prepared by immunoSEQ multiplex PCR; TCRdb keeps only in-frame clonotypes and omits some of them. This sample yields some 120,000 clones, of which just under 80% are seen a single time; 4.5% to 5.5% belongs to the top ten. The donors were healthy bone marrow donors. These data come from a study of cytomegalovirus exposure and HLA in healthy donors. Findings and caveats of the study: The majority of TCR sequences were rare, yet some public TCRs appeared in many donors. Being productive about 90% or about 30% of the time was typical of most TCR beta V segments in an earlier analysis. TCR beta V- and J-gene trimming, according to a later analysis, was linked to a missense DCLRE1C variant.

The source of this sequence is a man aged 25-45 years in good health and CMV-seronegative. The sequencing sample was made of PBMCs.

The DNA for the CDR3 is TGTGCCAGCAGTCCCCGACTAGCGGGCCGCACCGGGGAGCTGTTTTTT. As protein: CASSPRLAGRTGELFF. The chain recombines TRBV27 with TRBJ2-2; 10 nucleotides line up with TRBD2. J gave up 4 bases and V 5 bases, and 7 bases lay outside the gene matches. Germline CDR1 MNHEY, CDR2 SMNVEV (reference sequence). The CDR3 sequence is 16 residues long.